These 5 T cell receptor beta chains originate from one sample sequenced in a study of T cell repertoires in cytomegalovirus infection. Antigens for these TCRs are unknown. Using its own MiXCR run on the reads, TCRdb lists one record per CDR3 protein. The repertoire holds hundreds of thousands of distinct CDR3 sequences, with around 32% as singletons. Source: cultured CD8+ T cells from PBMCs, taken from culture after CMV antigen stimulation. Receptor source: a human donor in good health (CMV status not recorded). Some clones in this sample may be carry-over from other donors' samples.

Only a few counts were recorded for this clonotype. This chain joins TRBV7-9 and TRBJ1-4; D is ambiguous. CDR1 and CDR2 (germline): SEHNR, FQNEAQ (reference sequence). The CDR3 runs to 15 residues. V was pared by 0 bases and J by 6 bases, with 11 bases between. CDR3 loop: CASSLAFLWDEKLFF. The CDR3 nucleotides are TGTGCCAGCAGCTTAGCGTTCCTCTGGGATGAAAAACTGTTTTTT.

The table lists this clonotype with a few counts. V is TRBV7-6 and J is TRBJ2-1; TRBD1 is a possible D gene (6 bases). The CDR3 has 16 residues. Trimming removed 5 bases at V and 4 bases at J, with 18 bases between. Germline V gives CDR1 SGHVS, CDR2 FNYEAQ. CDR3 region: CASSPSRTASYNEQFF. The DNA of the CDR3 is TGTGCCAGCAGCCCATCCCGGACAGCATCATACAATGAGCAGTTCTTC.

This clonotype showed up just a few times. This sequence joins TRBV28 and TRBJ2-1; the D call may be TRBD1 or TRBD2 (5 bases each). CDR3 size: 15 residues. Between the trimmed V and J ends, which lost 3 bases and 4 bases, there was a span of 13 bases. The germline CDR1 and CDR2 sequences are MDHEN and SYDVKM. The DNA for the CDR3 is TGTGCCAGCAGTTTTGGTGGGACGGGGTACAATGAGCAGTTCTTC. Amino acid sequence: CASSFGGTGYNEQFF.

This CDR3 is CATSRGLQTGTGIYEQYF. The CDR3 nucleotides read TGTGCCACCAGCAGAGGTCTTCAGACCGGGACAGGGATCTACGAGCAGTACTTC. The chain combines TRBV15 with TRBJ2-7; 9 nucleotides align to TRBD1. J lost 3 bases, V lost 1 base, and 13 bases had no gene match. The CDR3 loop spans 18 amino acids. Germline values: CDR1 LNHNV, CDR2 YYDKDF (reference sequence).

A note on this clonotype: The germline gene is not matched at one end of the junction; a read error may be the cause. The chain joins TRBV12-3 or TRBV12-4 to TRBJ1-5; TRBD1 matches 9 bases. The CDR3 sequence is 14 residues long. Here the CDR3 DNA reads TGTGCCAACAGTTTAGGACAGGGGAGTCAGCCCCAGCATTTT. It translates to CANSLGQGSQPQHF.